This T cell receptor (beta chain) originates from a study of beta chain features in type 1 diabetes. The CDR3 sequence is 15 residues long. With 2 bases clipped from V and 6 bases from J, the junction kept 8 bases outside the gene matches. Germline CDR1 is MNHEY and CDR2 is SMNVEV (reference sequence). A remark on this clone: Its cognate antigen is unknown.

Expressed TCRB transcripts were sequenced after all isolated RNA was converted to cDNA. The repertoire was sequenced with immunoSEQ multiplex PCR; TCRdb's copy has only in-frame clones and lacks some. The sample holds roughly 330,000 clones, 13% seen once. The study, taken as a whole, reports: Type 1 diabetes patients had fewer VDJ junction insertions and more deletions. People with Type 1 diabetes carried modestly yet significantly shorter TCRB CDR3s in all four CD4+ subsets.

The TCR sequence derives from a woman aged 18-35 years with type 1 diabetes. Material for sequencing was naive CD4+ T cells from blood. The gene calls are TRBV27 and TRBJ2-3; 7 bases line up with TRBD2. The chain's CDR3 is CASSLRLGRADTQYF. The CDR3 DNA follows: TGTGCCAGCAGTTTACGGCTGGGGAGGGCGGATACGCAGTATTTT.